Below, one T cell receptor (beta chain) is given with its context. Source study methods: Amplification of reference gene primers was used by the study to estimate nucleated cell counts. TCRdb's table, derived via immunoSEQ multiplex PCR, lists solely in-frame clones and lacks some. V, J and clone size reflect that table, while D and trimming were determined from the DNA. The table has approximately 90,000 clones, about 87% seen once. The data were taken from a study of blood T cell repertoires in COVID-19. Study summary: COVID-19 samples from acute and convalescent phases originated in the United States, Italy and Spain. Sources were T cells, B-cell-depleted T cells, or PBMCs; the material itself was cDNA or gDNA.

The germline V gene has CDR1 ENHRY and CDR2 SYGVKD. Unmatched junction bases numbered 3, after V lost 3 bases and J lost 4 bases. CDR3 size: 14 residues. The specimen was peripheral blood. This TCR derives from a man between 60 and 75 years old with acute or convalescent COVID-19. The V call is TRBV10-3, the J call TRBJ1-1; 9 nucleotides align to TRBD1. In DNA form, the CDR3 reads TGTGCCATCAGTGACTACAGGGGGCCCACTGAAGCTTTCTTT. Amino acid sequence: CAISDYRGPTEAFF.